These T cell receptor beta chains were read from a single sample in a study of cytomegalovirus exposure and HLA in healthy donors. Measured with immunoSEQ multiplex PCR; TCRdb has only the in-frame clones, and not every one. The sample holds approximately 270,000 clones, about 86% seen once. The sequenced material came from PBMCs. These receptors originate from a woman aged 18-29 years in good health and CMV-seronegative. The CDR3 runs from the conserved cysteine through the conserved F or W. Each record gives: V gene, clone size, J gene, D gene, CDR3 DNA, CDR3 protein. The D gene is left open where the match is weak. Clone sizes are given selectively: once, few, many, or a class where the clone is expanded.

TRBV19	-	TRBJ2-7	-	TGTGCCAGTAGTATAGATACCGGGTACGTCTACGAGCAGTACTTC	CASSIDTGYVYEQYF
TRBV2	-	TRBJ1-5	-	TGTGCCAGCAGGACCCAGACAGGTAGCAATCAGCCCCAGCATTTT	CASRTQTGSNQPQHF
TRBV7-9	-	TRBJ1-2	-	TGTGCCAGCAGTCAGAGGTTGGCAGGCTACACCTTC	CASSQRLAGYTF
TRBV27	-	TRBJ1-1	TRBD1	TGTGCCAGCAGTGAGGGGGCGGGCACTGAAGCTTTCTTT	CASSEGAGTEAFF
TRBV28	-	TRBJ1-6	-	TGTGCCAGCAGTTTCGGTCGGGGGTTGATTAATTCACCCCTCCACTTT	CASSFGRGLINSPLHF
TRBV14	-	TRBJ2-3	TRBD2	TGTGCCAGCAGCCAGCAACTAGCGGGAGGTTTCACAGATACGCAGTATTTT	CASSQQLAGGFTDTQYF
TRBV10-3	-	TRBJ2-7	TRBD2	TGTGCCATTGGGAAGCGGGAGCTCTACGAGCAGTACTTC	CAIGKRELYEQYF
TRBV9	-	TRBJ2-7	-	TGTGCCAGCAGCCCTTTAACTAGTCTCTACGAGCAGTACTTC	CASSPLTSLYEQYF
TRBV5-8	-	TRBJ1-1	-	TGTGCCAGCAGCTCTACTGAAGCTTTCTTT	CASSSTEAFF
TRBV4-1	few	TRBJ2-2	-	TGCGCCAGCAGCCCTAGTAACACCGGGGAGCTGTTTTTT	CASSPSNTGELFF
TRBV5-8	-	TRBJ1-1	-	TGTGCCAGCAGCCTTGGGAGGACTGAAGCTTTCTTT	CASSLGRTEAFF
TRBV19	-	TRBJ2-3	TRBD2	TGTGCCAGTAGTTCACTAGCGGACACAGATACGCAGTATTTT	CASSSLADTDTQYF
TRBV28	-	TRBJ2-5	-	TGTGCCAGCAACCGCCCCCAGGGTGGGGAGACCCAGTACTTC	CASNRPQGGETQYF
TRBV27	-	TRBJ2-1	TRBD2	TGTGCCAGCAGTTTGCTAGCGGGAAACTACAATGAGCAGTTCTTC	CASSLLAGNYNEQFF
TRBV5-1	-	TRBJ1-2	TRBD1	TGCGCCAGCAGCTTGGCCGGGACAGGGGGAGACGGTGGCTACACCTTC	CASSLAGTGGDGGYTF
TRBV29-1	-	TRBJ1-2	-	TGCAGCGTGGGGGGGGAGCAGGGTTTAAGCGGCTACACCTTC	CSVGGEQGLSGYTF
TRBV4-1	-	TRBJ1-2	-	TGCGCCAGCAGCCAAGACAGGGTAAAATATGGCTACACCTTC	CASSQDRVKYGYTF